Each of the 28 T cell receptor beta chains below was sequenced from the same sample in a study of cytomegalovirus exposure and HLA in healthy donors. Clones were sequenced by immunoSEQ multiplex PCR, and TCRdb holds only the in-frame ones, with some missing. The repertoire has around 220,000 clones, roughly 83% of them found once; the top ten carry about 14%. Sequencing used PBMCs. The receptors shown here come from a woman in her twenties or thirties in good health and CMV-seropositive.

This clone appeared once. CDR3 in DNA: TGTGCCAGCAGTCTCGGACAGGGGGGGAATGAGCAGTTCTTC. Translated: CASSLGQGGNEQFF. V usage is TRBV7-9 and J usage is TRBJ2-1, with TRBD1 matching over 10 bases. CDR3 size: 14 residues. The ends lost 6 bases at V and 7 bases at J; junction bases unmatched: 6. Per the germline V gene, CDR1 is SEHNR and CDR2 is FQNEAQ (reference sequence).

The chain is built from TRBV27 and TRBJ1-5, with 9 nucleotides matching TRBD1. Germline CDR1 is MNHEY and CDR2 is SMNVEV (reference sequence). The CDR3 totals 18 residues. After removal of 7 bases from V and 1 base from J, the junction contained 14 bases not matched to a gene. The CDR3 region is CASIPDRGSAWSNQPQHF. CDR3 nucleotides: TGTGCCAGCATCCCGGACAGGGGTTCAGCCTGGAGCAATCAGCCCCAGCATTTT.

The chain has TRBV6-5 and TRBJ1-5; D may be TRBD1 (5 bases). This CDR3 region has 15 residues. V was pared by 4 bases and J by 5 bases, with 15 bases between. Germline-derived CDR1 and CDR2 are MNHEY and SVGAGI. This chain's CDR3 is CASSSRDPTYQPQHF. The DNA for the CDR3 is TGTGCCAGCAGTTCCCGGGACCCCACGTATCAGCCCCAGCATTTT.

DNA for the CDR3: TGCGCCAGCAGCTTGGAGACTAACTATGGCTACACCTTC. Its translation: CASSLETNYGYTF. The chain couples TRBV5-1 to TRBJ1-2; D ambiguous. The CDR3 runs 13 residues. The germline CDR1 and CDR2 sequences are SGHRS and YFSETQ. With 0 bases removed from V and 0 bases from J, the gap between germline ends came to 3 bases.

DNA of the CDR3: TGCAGCCTCAGACACACATATGGCTACACCTTC. Amino acids: CSLRHTYGYTF. This chain joins TRBV29-1 and TRBJ1-2; D is ambiguous. The CDR3 has 11 amino acids. The ends were cut back, 8 bases at V and 5 bases at J, with 12 bases in the middle. Germline CDR1 SQVTM, CDR2 ANQGSEA.

The V and J genes are TRBV5-1 and TRBJ1-1; D uncertain. The germline CDR1 and CDR2 sequences are SGHRS and YFSETQ. This CDR3 is built from 14 residues. Trimming took off 2 bases at V and 0 bases at J, with 8 bases between the two ends. This CDR3 is CASSLGRLNTEAFF. In nucleotides, the CDR3 is TGCGCCAGCAGCTTAGGACGGTTGAACACTGAAGCTTTCTTT. The full variable domain, with the rest looked up from reference TRBV5-1 and TRBJ1-1, is KAGVTQTPRYLIKTRGQQVTLSCSPISGHRSVSWYQQTPGQGLQFLFEYFSETQRNKGNFPGRFSGRQFSNSRSEMNVSTLELGDSALYLCASSLGRLNTEAFFGQGTRLTVV.

The chain recombines TRBV7-3 with TRBJ2-2, with unresolved D. The CDR3 runs 14 residues. CDR1 is SGHTA and CDR2 is FQGTGA in the germline V gene. V was cut by 5 bases and J by 3 bases, with 10 bases left in between. The CDR3 DNA follows: TGTGCCAGCAGCCCAAGTTTTGACACCGGGGAGCTGTTTTTT. Amino acid sequence: CASSPSFDTGELFF.

This chain links TRBV30 with TRBJ1-2, with no clear D. The CDR3 loop spans 12 amino acids. The ends were cut back, 2 bases at V and 2 bases at J, with 6 bases in the middle. Germline V gives CDR1 GTSNPN, CDR2 SVGIG (reference sequence). Here the CDR3 reads CAWSRVNYGYTF. DNA for the CDR3: TGTGCCTGGAGTAGGGTGAACTATGGCTACACCTTC. The entire variable domain, with the rest obtained from reference TRBV30 and TRBJ1-2, is as follows: SQTIHQWPATLVQPVGSPLSLECTVEGTSNPNLYWYRQAAGRGLQLLFYSVGIGQISSEVPQNLSASRPQDRQFILSSKKLLLSDSGFYLCAWSRVNYGYTFGSGTRLTVV.

The V gene is TRBV30, the J gene TRBJ1-4; no firm D call. CDR3 length: 15 residues. CDR1 GTSNPN and CDR2 SVGIG come from the germline V gene (reference sequence). V was cut by 0 bases and J by 3 bases, with 11 bases left in between. CDR3 protein: CAWSVLESPNEKLFF. The CDR3, as DNA: TGTGCCTGGAGTGTACTGGAGTCACCTAATGAAAAACTGTTTTTT.

The chain is built from TRBV7-3 and TRBJ2-3; D is unclear. With 3 bases removed from V and 5 bases from J, the gap between germline ends came to 9 bases. This CDR3 contains 13 residues. Germline CDR1 is SGHTA and CDR2 is FQGTGA. CDR3 bases: TGTGCCAGCAGCTTTTCAGAGGTAGATACGCAGTATTTT. Translating it yields CASSFSEVDTQYF.

This clone was seen a handful of times. The chain employs TRBV30 and TRBJ1-2; the D is unclear. Trimming pared 4 bases from V and 0 bases from J, leaving 18 bases between. CDR1 and CDR2 (germline): GTSNPN, SVGIG (reference sequence). The CDR3 has 16 amino acids. CDR3 sequence (DNA): TGTGCCTGGACAACCGTCGATAAAATAGCTAACTATGGCTACACCTTC. This encodes CAWTTVDKIANYGYTF. Filled out from reference TRBV30 and TRBJ1-2, the complete variable domain reads SQTIHQWPATLVQPVGSPLSLECTVEGTSNPNLYWYRQAAGRGLQLLFYSVGIGQISSEVPQNLSASRPQDRQFILSSKKLLLSDSGFYLCAWTTVDKIANYGYTFGSGTRLTVV.

The V call is TRBV4-3, the J call TRBJ2-1, with D hard to call. CDR3 length: 15 residues. Germline CDR1 reads LGHNA; CDR2 reads YSLEER. V lost 1 base and J 5 bases, leaving 12 bases between the germline ends. The chain's CDR3 is CASSQVSPRNNEQFF. CDR3 sequence (DNA): TGCGCCAGCAGCCAAGTTTCACCCCGTAACAATGAGCAGTTCTTC.

Points on this clone: Different DNA sequences within this sample yield the same CDR3. The chain carries TRBV9 and TRBJ2-7, with 7 nucleotides matching TRBD1. The CDR3 totals 12 residues. The germline CDR1 and CDR2 sequences are SGDLS and YYNGEE. V lost 3 bases to trimming and J lost 3 bases; unmatched junction nucleotides: 0. CDR3 in amino acids: CASSGDSYEQYF. The CDR3, as DNA: TGTGCCAGCAGCGGGGACAGCTACGAGCAGTACTTC.

The chain uses TRBV15 and TRBJ1-5, with a weak D call TRBD1 (5 bases). The CDR3 runs to 15 residues. V lost 0 bases and J 6 bases, leaving 12 bases between the germline ends. In germline, CDR1 is LNHNV, CDR2 YYDKDF (reference sequence). The CDR3 DNA sequence: TGTGCCACCAGCAGAGAAGAGATCGGGGGTCAGCCCCAGCATTTT. Its protein product is CATSREEIGGQPQHF.

Note on this clone: A much larger clone lies one base from this, so it may be a read error. The chain links TRBV5-4 to TRBJ2-7; TRBD1 matches 7 bases. The CDR3 is 13 amino acids. CDR1 and CDR2 from the germline V gene are SGHNT and YYREEE (reference sequence). V trimming: 3 bases; J trimming: 3 bases; junction bases outside the gene matches: 3. CDR3 amino acids: CASSSGTDYEQYF. The CDR3 DNA is TGTGCCAGCAGCTCCGGGACAGACTACGAGCAGTACTTC.

This clone was counted only a few times. CDR3 region: CSGTGTSGRGMQETQYF. The DNA of the CDR3 is TGCAGCGGGACCGGGACTAGCGGGCGAGGGATGCAAGAGACCCAGTACTTC. The rearrangement links TRBV29-1 to TRBJ2-5, with 12 bases fitting TRBD2. With V trimmed by 7 bases and J by 2 bases, 14 bases remained unmatched. This CDR3 comprises 17 residues. Germline lookup yields CDR1 SQVTM and CDR2 ANQGSEA.

J is TRBJ1-1 and V is TRBV2, with D maybe TRBD1 (5 bases). Trimming cost V 5 bases and J 3 bases, with 10 bases left between them. The germline V gene has CDR1 SNHLY and CDR2 FYNNEI. The CDR3 has 13 amino acids. CDR3 sequence: CASSRGFDTEAFF. The CDR3 nucleotides read TGTGCCAGCAGTCGGGGGTTTGACACTGAAGCTTTCTTT.

V usage is TRBV2 and J usage is TRBJ1-1; the D gene is possibly TRBD1 (5 bases). The CDR3 contains 18 residues. The germline V gene encodes CDR1 SNHLY and CDR2 FYNNEI. The V and J ends lost 1 base and 0 bases respectively, with 18 bases between them. Here the CDR3 reads CASSEGGNWIRVNTEAFF. CDR3 nucleotides: TGTGCCAGCAGTGAAGGGGGGAATTGGATCAGGGTGAACACTGAAGCTTTCTTT. Drawing the rest from reference TRBV2 and TRBJ1-1, the complete variable domain is EPEVTQTPSHQVTQMGQEVILRCVPISNHLYFYWYRQILGQKVEFLVSFYNNEISEKSEIFDDQFSVERPDGSNFTLKIRSTKLEDSAMYFCASSEGGNWIRVNTEAFFGQGTRLTVV.

Worth noting for this clone: A junction end diverges from the germline sequence, so it may reflect a read error. The chain combines TRBV2 with TRBJ2-7, with no clear D. This CDR3 comprises 12 residues. Germline CDR1 and CDR2: SNHLY and FYNNEI. The CDR3 loop is CASSDNLAATHF. In nucleotides, the CDR3 is TGTGCCAGCAGTGATAACCTCGCCGCGACCCACTTC.

V usage is TRBV29-1 and J usage is TRBJ2-1, with 10 bases identical to TRBD2. There are 17 residues in the CDR3. Germline values: CDR1 SQVTM, CDR2 ANQGSEA. Trimming removed 1 base from V and 3 bases from J; junction bases left unmatched: 9. The CDR3 spells CSVEGASGGHNYNEQFF. The CDR3 bases are TGCAGCGTTGAAGGGGCTAGCGGGGGTCATAACTACAATGAGCAGTTCTTC.

This chain connects TRBV10-2 to TRBJ2-7; D remains unclear. Trimming pared 5 bases from V and 7 bases from J, leaving 15 bases between. CDR1 and CDR2 from the germline V gene are WSHSY and SAAADI. CDR3 length: 13 amino acids. CDR3 protein: CASSWSGLGEQYF. The CDR3 nucleotides read TGCGCCAGCAGTTGGTCTGGGTTGGGGGAGCAGTACTTC.

The rearrangement links TRBV27 to TRBJ2-3; 7 nucleotides align to TRBD1. Germline V gives CDR1 MNHEY, CDR2 SMNVEV (reference sequence). V lost 2 bases, J lost 6 bases, and 8 bases stayed unmatched. The CDR3 has 15 residues. The DNA of the CDR3 is TGTGCCAGCAGTTTAGATTTAGGGGGCAGTGATACGCAGTATTTT. It is translated as CASSLDLGGSDTQYF.

This chain joins TRBV30 and TRBJ2-2; D uncertain. Germline-derived CDR1 and CDR2 are GTSNPN and SVGIG (reference sequence). V was cut by 0 bases and J by 12 bases, with 14 bases left in between. This CDR3 is built from 13 residues. The CDR3 sequence is CAWSVGGVGQLFF. The CDR3 coding sequence is TGTGCCTGGAGTGTAGGTGGTGTAGGGCAGCTGTTTTTT.

This chain joins TRBV7-3 and TRBJ2-2; maybe TRBD2 (6 bases). Germline V gene data show CDR1 as SGHTA and CDR2 as FQGTGA. This CDR3 comprises 13 residues. Trimming took off 7 bases at V and 6 bases at J, with 12 bases between the two ends. The CDR3 coding sequence is TGTGCCAGCAAGGAATCTAGCGCCGGGGAGCTGTTTTTT. This encodes CASKESSAGELFF.

The rearrangement joins TRBV7-2 to TRBJ2-3; D is ambiguous. The CDR3 contains 14 residues. V shed 5 bases and J shed 4 bases, with 13 bases lying between them. CDR1 is SGHTA and CDR2 is FQGNSA in the germline V gene. The CDR3, as DNA: TGTGCCAGCAGCCCGTCAGGAGCATCAGATACGCAGTATTTT. It encodes CASSPSGASDTQYF.

This chain joins TRBV6-5 and TRBJ1-2; TRBD1 matches at 10 bases. There are 14 residues in the CDR3. Germline loops: CDR1 MNHEY, CDR2 SVGAGI. V lost 5 bases, J lost 5 bases, and 5 bases stayed unmatched. The CDR3 loop is CASSGTGATYGYTF. Here the CDR3 DNA reads TGTGCCAGCAGTGGGACAGGGGCGACTTATGGCTACACCTTC.

The chain combines TRBV30 with TRBJ2-3, with no clear D. Between the trimmed V and J ends, which lost 6 bases and 7 bases, there was a span of 23 bases. The CDR3 has 15 residues. CDR1 is GTSNPN, CDR2 SVGIG, per germline (reference sequence). The CDR3 DNA reads TGTGCCTGCCGACTGAGCGCCGATCGGGCCTATACGCAGTATTTT. Amino acid sequence: CACRLSADRAYTQYF.

V gene TRBV28 combines with J gene TRBJ1-2, with 9 bases lining up with TRBD1. This CDR3 contains 15 residues. Losses at the gene ends were 6 bases for V and 1 base for J; bases not matched to a gene: 6. Germline V gene data show CDR1 as MDHEN and CDR2 as SYDVKM. CDR3 DNA: TGTGCCAGCAGCCTACTGGACAGGGGTAACTATGGCTACACCTTC. Its protein is CASSLLDRGNYGYTF.